This is a list of T cell receptor beta chains from one sample in a study of chronic HIV infection and antiretroviral therapy. A single record per CDR3 protein comes from TCRdb applying MiXCR to the 5' RACE reads. Among more than 40,000 distinct CDR3 sequences listed, under 20% were seen once. The sample taken for sequencing was peripheral blood. The receptors originated from an adult who had HIV and had not received antiretroviral therapy, or was an uninfected healthy control (not recorded which). The CDR3 runs from the conserved cysteine through the conserved F or W. D genes are given only for firm matches. Not all rows give a size; the values are once, few, many and, for expanded clones, a class.

>-|TRBV12-3/TRBV12-4|TRBJ1-1|-
CASSSIRAEAFF
TGTGCCAGCAGTTCCATCAGGGCTGAAGCTTTCTTT
>-|TRBV6-2/TRBV6-3|TRBJ2-7|-
CASSPRAEQYF
TGTGCCAGCAGTCCCCGAGCGGAGCAGTACTTC
>-|TRBV7-2|TRBJ1-5|-
CASSYGSSRRQPQHF
TGTGCCAGCAGTTACGGGAGTAGTCGGAGGCAGCCCCAGCATTTT
>many|TRBV20-1|TRBJ2-2|-
CSAREGGTAGELFF
TGCAGTGCTAGAGAAGGCGGGACCGCCGGGGAGCTGTTTTTT
>-|TRBV9|TRBJ1-6|TRBD1
CASSGRDSSSPLHF
TGTGCCAGCAGCGGAAGGGACAGCTCCTCACCCCTCCACTTT
>-|TRBV6-4|TRBJ2-1|TRBD2
CASSDELAGVGEQFF
TGTGCCAGCAGTGATGAGCTAGCGGGAGTCGGTGAGCAGTTCTTC
>-|TRBV5-1|TRBJ2-4|-
CASSLGGEDIQYF
TGCGCCAGCAGCTTGGGCGGGGAGGACATTCAGTACTTC
>-|TRBV4-1|TRBJ1-4|-
CASSQGLQGREKLFF
TGCGCCAGCAGTCAAGGGTTACAGGGTCGTGAAAAACTGTTTTTT
>few|TRBV9|TRBJ2-1|TRBD2
CASSPGGGESSYNEQFF
TGTGCCAGCAGCCCGGGGGGGGGAGAAAGCTCCTACAATGAGCAGTTCTTC
>-|TRBV4-1|TRBJ2-6|-
CASSPGARFSGANVLTF
TGCGCCAGCAGCCCCGGGGCGAGGTTCTCTGGGGCCAACGTCCTGACTTTC
>-|TRBV7-9|TRBJ1-2|TRBD1
CASSLAWGQGARGYTF
TGTGCCAGCAGCTTAGCTTGGGGACAGGGGGCGCGAGGCTACACCTTC
>few|TRBV29-1|TRBJ2-7|-
CSVAAWDGSYEQYF
TGCAGCGTTGCAGCCTGGGACGGCTCCTACGAGCAGTACTTC
>-|TRBV5-6|TRBJ1-5|-
CASSSTGLRVGISQPQHF
TGTGCCAGCAGCTCGACAGGACTGAGGGTTGGTATTTCTCAGCCCCAGCATTTT
>-|TRBV4-1|TRBJ1-1|-
CASSLDRGTEAFF
TGCGCCAGCTCCCTTGATAGGGGCACTGAAGCTTTCTTT
>-|TRBV28|TRBJ2-7|-
CASSLGLLRGEQYF
TGTGCCAGCAGTTTAGGACTGCTCCGAGGAGAGCAGTACTTC
>few|TRBV27|TRBJ2-3|TRBD1
CASRKGGAGTDTQYF
TGTGCCAGCAGAAAAGGGGGCGCCGGCACAGATACGCAGTATTTT
>few|TRBV29-1|TRBJ2-1|-
CSVDTAGRYNEQFF
TGCAGCGTTGATACGGCGGGCCGTTACAATGAGCAGTTCTTC
>-|TRBV28|TRBJ2-7|TRBD1
CASSGGQGAREQYF
TGTGCCAGCAGTGGGGGACAGGGGGCGCGAGAGCAGTACTTC
>few|TRBV29-1|TRBJ1-1|-
CSVVTDSFNTEAFF
TGCAGCGTAGTGACAGACAGCTTCAACACTGAAGCTTTCTTT
>-|TRBV21-1|TRBJ2-1|-
CASTIPGPRDNEQFF
TGTGCCAGCACCATCCCGGGACCCCGGGACAATGAGCAGTTCTTC
>few|TRBV10-3|TRBJ2-7|TRBD2
CAISGGLAGVEEYF
TGTGCCATCAGTGGGGGACTAGCGGGAGTGGAGGAGTACTTC
>few|TRBV4-1|TRBJ2-7|-
CASSQESRVTKQYF
TGCGCCAGCAGCCAAGAGTCGAGGGTAACGAAGCAGTACTTC
>few|TRBV12-3/TRBV12-4|TRBJ2-3|-
CATSRDSPTDTQYF
TGTGCCACCAGTCGCGACTCCCCCACAGATACGCAGTATTTT
>-|TRBV29-1|TRBJ2-7|TRBD2
CSVRGGETYEQYF
TGCAGCGTCCGGGGGGGCGAGACCTACGAGCAGTACTTC
>few|TRBV30|TRBJ2-2|TRBD2
CAWSVQGLAVTGELFF
TGTGCCTGGAGTGTACAAGGACTAGCGGTTACCGGGGAGCTGTTTTTT
>few|TRBV21-1|TRBJ2-3|-
CASSKDLRSAGGRTDTQYF
TGTGCCAGCAGCAAAGACCTTCGGTCTGCGGGAGGGCGGACAGATACGCAGTATTTT
>few|TRBV29-1|TRBJ1-5|-
CSVVTEGNQPQHF
TGCAGCGTTGTAACAGAGGGCAATCAGCCCCAGCATTTT
>few|TRBV7-9|TRBJ1-1|-
CASSPDTDITEAFF
TGTGCCAGCAGCCCTGATACAGACATCACTGAAGCTTTCTTT
>few|TRBV5-1|TRBJ1-1|-
CASSSSGLRREAFF
TGCGCCAGCAGCTCCTCCGGGCTCCGTCGAGAAGCTTTCTTT
>-|TRBV27|TRBJ1-5|-
CASSLAGYQPQHF
TGTGCCAGCAGTTTAGCAGGTTATCAGCCCCAGCATTTT
>-|TRBV20-1|TRBJ2-2|TRBD2
CSAREPGGPTGELFF
TGCAGTGCTAGAGAACCGGGAGGGCCCACCGGGGAGCTGTTTTTT
>few|TRBV15|TRBJ2-3|-
CATNPGGRGSSTDTQYF
TGTGCCACCAACCCCGGGGGGAGGGGGTCTTCCACAGATACGCAGTATTTT
>few|TRBV29-1|TRBJ1-5|-
CSVGASSNQPQHF
TGCAGCGTTGGGGCCTCTAGCAATCAGCCCCAGCATTTT
>-|TRBV28|TRBJ2-1|TRBD1
CASSSDRGQFF
TGTGCCAGCAGTTCGGACAGGGGGCAGTTCTTC
>few|TRBV28|TRBJ1-6|-
CASSLQKGGNSPLHF
TGTGCCAGCAGTTTACAGAAGGGGGGCAATTCACCCCTCCACTTT
>many|TRBV28|TRBJ2-7|-
CASSLSGVEQYF
TGTGCCAGCAGTTTATCGGGGGTCGAGCAGTACTTC
>few|TRBV18|TRBJ1-2|-
CASSPENPYGYTF
TGTGCCAGCTCACCTGAAAATCCCTATGGCTACACCTTC
>few|TRBV29-1|TRBJ1-1|-
CSDQKPATEAFF
TGCAGCGACCAAAAGCCGGCAACTGAAGCTTTCTTT
>-|TRBV27|TRBJ2-2|TRBD1
CASSSSTGWNGELFF
TGTGCCAGCAGTTCCTCGACAGGGTGGAACGGGGAGCTGTTTTTT
>-|TRBV4-1|TRBJ1-5|TRBD1
CASRKGGQGRNQPQHF
TGCGCCAGCAGAAAGGGGGGACAGGGGCGCAATCAGCCCCAGCATTTT
>-|TRBV2|TRBJ2-3|-
CATKKGALSTDTQYF
TGTGCCACCAAAAAAGGAGCCCTAAGCACAGATACGCAGTATTTT
>few|TRBV28|TRBJ1-2|TRBD1
CASSSPGTGHYGYTF
TGTGCCAGCAGCTCCCCCGGGACAGGGCATTATGGCTACACCTTC
>-|TRBV28|TRBJ2-1|-
CASSFTVLVNEQFF
TGTGCCAGCAGTTTCACGGTCCTGGTCAATGAGCAGTTCTTC